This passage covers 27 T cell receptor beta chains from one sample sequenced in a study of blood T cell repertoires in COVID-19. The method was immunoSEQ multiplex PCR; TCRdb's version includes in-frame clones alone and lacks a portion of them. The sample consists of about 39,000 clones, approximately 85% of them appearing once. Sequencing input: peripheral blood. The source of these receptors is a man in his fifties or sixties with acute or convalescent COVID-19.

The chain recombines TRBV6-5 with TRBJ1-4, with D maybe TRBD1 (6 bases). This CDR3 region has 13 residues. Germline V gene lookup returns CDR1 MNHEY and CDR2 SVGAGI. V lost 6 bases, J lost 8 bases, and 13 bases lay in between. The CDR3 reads CASRGRGWEKLFF. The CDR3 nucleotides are TGTGCCAGCAGGGGCAGGGGATGGGAAAAACTGTTTTTT.

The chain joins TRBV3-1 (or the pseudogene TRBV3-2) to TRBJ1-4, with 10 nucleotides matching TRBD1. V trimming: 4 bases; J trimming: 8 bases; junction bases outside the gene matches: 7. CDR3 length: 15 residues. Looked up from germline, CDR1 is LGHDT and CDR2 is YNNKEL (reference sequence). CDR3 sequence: CASSPLGTGEEKLFF. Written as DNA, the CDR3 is TGTGCCAGCAGCCCATTAGGGACAGGGGAGGAAAAACTGTTTTTT.

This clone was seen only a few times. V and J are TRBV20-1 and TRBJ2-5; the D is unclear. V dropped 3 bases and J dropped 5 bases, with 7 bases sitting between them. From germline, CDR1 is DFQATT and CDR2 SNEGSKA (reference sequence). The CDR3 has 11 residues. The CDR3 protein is CSAREMETQYF. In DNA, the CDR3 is TGCAGTGCTAGGGAGATGGAGACCCAGTACTTC.

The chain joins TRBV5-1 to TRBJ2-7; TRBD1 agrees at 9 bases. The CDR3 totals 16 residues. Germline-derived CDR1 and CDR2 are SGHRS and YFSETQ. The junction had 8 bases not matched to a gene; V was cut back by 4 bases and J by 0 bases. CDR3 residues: CASSPDRGGSSYEQYF. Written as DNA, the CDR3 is TGCGCCAGCAGCCCCGACAGGGGGGGATCCTCCTACGAGCAGTACTTC.

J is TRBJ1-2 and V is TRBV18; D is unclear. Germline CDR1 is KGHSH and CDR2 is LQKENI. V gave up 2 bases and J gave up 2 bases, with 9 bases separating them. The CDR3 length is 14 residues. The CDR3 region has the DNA TGTGCCAGCTCACCAGAGAGGGAGAACTATGGCTACACCTTC. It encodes CASSPERENYGYTF.

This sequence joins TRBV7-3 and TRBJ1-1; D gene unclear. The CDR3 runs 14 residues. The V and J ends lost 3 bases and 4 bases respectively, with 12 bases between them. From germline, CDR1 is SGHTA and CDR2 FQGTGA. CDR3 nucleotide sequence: TGTGCCAGCAGCTTTAACGAGATTGGCACTGAAGCTTTCTTT. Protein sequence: CASSFNEIGTEAFF.

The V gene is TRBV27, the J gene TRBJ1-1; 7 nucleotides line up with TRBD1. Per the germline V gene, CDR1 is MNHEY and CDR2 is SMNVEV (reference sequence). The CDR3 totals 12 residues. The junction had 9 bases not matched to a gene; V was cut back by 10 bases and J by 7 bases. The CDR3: CATRGQAGEAFF. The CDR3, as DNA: TGTGCCACCCGTGGACAGGCCGGTGAAGCTTTCTTT.

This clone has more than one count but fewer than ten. This CDR3 is CASSVDGLAARVYF. The CDR3, as DNA: TGTGCCAGCAGCGTAGACGGACTAGCGGCTCGGGTATACTTC. V gene TRBV9 combines with J gene TRBJ2-7, with 10 positions matching TRBD2. The junction had 10 bases not matched to a gene; V was cut back by 0 bases and J by 13 bases. The CDR3 contains 14 residues. The germline V gene has CDR1 SGDLS and CDR2 YYNGEE. Full variable domain (missing parts from reference TRBV9 and TRBJ2-7): DSGVTQTPKHLITATGQRVTLRCSPRSGDLSVYWYQQSLDQGLQFLIQYYNGEERAKGNILERFSAQQFPDLHSELNLSSLELGDSALYFCASSVDGLAARVYFGPGTRLTVT.

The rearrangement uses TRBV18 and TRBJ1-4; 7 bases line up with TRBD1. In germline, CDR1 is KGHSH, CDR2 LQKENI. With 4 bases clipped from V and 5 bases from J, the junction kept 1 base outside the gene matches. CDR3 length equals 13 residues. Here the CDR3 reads CASSLGQNEKLFF. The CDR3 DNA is TGTGCCAGCTCACTGGGACAGAATGAAAAACTGTTTTTT.

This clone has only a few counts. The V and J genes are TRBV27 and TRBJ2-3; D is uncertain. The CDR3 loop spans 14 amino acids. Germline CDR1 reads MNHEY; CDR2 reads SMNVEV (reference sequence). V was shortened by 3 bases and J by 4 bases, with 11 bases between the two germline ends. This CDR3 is CASSFSAGSDTQYF. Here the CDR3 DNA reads TGTGCCAGCAGTTTTTCGGCAGGATCAGATACGCAGTATTTT.

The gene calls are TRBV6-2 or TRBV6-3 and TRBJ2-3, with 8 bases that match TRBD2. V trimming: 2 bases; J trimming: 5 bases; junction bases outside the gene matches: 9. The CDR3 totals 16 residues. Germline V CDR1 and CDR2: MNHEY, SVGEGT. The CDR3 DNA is TGTGCCAGCAGTTACGTCAGCGGGGGCCCCATAGATACGCAGTATTTT. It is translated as CASSYVSGGPIDTQYF.

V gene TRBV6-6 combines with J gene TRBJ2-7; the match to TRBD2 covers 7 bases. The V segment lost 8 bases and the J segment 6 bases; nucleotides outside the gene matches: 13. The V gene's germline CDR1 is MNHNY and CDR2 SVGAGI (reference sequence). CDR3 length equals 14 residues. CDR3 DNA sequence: TGTGCCAGCCAAAAGCGGGACCTCGATCCCGAGCAGTACTTC. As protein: CASQKRDLDPEQYF.

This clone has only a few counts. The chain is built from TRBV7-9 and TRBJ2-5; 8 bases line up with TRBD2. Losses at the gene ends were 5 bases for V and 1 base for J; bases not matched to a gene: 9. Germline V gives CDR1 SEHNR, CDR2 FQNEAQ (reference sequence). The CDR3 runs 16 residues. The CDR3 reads CASSKDTGGPQETQYF. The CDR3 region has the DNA TGTGCCAGCAGCAAAGATACGGGAGGGCCCCAAGAGACCCAGTACTTC.

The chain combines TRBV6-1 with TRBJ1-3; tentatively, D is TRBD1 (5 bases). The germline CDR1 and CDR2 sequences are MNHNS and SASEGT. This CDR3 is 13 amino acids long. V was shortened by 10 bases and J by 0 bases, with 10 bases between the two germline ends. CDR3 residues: CATRQLSGNTIYF. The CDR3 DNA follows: TGTGCCACCAGACAGCTCTCTGGAAACACCATATATTTT.

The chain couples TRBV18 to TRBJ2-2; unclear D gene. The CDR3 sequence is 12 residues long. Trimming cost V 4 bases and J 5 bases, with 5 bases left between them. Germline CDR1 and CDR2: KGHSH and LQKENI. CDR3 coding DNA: TGTGCCAGCTCACGCGAAACCGGGGAGCTGTTTTTT. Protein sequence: CASSRETGELFF.

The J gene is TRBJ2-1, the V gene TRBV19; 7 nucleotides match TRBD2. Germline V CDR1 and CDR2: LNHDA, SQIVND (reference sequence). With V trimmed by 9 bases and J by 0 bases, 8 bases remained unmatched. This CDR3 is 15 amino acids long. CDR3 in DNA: TGTGCCAGACGGCCCGGCGGGAGCTCCTACAATGAGCAGTTCTTC. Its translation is CARRPGGSSYNEQFF.

CDR3 DNA sequence: TGTGCCTGGAGTCAGAACGTTTTGAACACTGAAGCTTTCTTT. Translation: CAWSQNVLNTEAFF. The V gene is TRBV30, the J gene TRBJ1-1; no firm D call. The germline V gene has CDR1 GTSNPN and CDR2 SVGIG (reference sequence). This CDR3 contains 14 residues. V dropped 2 bases and J dropped 0 bases, with 10 bases sitting between them. The full variable domain, in which reference TRBV30 and TRBJ1-1 provide the parts outside the CDR3, is SQTIHQWPATLVQPVGSPLSLECTVEGTSNPNLYWYRQAAGRGLQLLFYSVGIGQISSEVPQNLSASRPQDRQFILSSKKLLLSDSGFYLCAWSQNVLNTEAFFGQGTRLTVV.

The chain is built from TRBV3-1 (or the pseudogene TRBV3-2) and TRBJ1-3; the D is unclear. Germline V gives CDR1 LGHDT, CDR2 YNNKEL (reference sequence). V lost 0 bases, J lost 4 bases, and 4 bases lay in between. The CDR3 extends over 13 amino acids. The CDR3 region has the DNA TGTGCCAGCAGCCAAGATCAGGGAAACACCATATATTTT. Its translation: CASSQDQGNTIYF.

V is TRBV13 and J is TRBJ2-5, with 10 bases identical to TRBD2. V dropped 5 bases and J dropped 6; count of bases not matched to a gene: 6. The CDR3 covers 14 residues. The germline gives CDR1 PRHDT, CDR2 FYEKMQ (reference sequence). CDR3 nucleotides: TGTGCCAGCAGCCCCAGCGGGAGGGGGCAGACCCAGTACTTC. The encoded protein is CASSPSGRGQTQYF.

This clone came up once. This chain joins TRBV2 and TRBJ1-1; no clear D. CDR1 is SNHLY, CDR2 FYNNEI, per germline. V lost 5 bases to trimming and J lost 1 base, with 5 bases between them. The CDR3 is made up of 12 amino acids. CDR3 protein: CASSRQNTEAFF. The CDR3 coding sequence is TGTGCCAGCAGTCGACAGAACACTGAAGCTTTCTTT.

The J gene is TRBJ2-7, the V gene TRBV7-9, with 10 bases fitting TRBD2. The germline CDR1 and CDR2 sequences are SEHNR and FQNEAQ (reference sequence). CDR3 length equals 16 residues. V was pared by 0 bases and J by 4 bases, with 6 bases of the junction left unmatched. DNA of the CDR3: TGTGCCAGCAGCTTAGCGGCTAGCGGGGGTAAATACGAGCAGTACTTC. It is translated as CASSLAASGGKYEQYF.

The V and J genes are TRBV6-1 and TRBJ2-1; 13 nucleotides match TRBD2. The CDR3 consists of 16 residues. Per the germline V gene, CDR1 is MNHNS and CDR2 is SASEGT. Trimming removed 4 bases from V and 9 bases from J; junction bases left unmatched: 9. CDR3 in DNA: TGTGCCAGCAGTGGATTTGGACTAGCGGGAGCTGGTGAGCAGTTCTTC. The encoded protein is CASSGFGLAGAGEQFF.

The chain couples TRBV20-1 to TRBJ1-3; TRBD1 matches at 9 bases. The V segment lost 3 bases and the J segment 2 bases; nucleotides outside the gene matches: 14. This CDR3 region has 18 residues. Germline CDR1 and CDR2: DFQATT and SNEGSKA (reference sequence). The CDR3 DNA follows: TGCAGTGCTAGTCTCGCCACCGGGACAGGGCGGGCTGGAAACACCATATATTTT. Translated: CSASLATGTGRAGNTIYF.

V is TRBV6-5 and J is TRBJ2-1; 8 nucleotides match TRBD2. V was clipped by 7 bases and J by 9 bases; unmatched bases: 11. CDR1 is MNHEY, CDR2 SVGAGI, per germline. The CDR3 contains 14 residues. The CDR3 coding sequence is TGTGCCAGCAAAAGTGGAGTAGCGGGAATTGAGCAGTTCTTC. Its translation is CASKSGVAGIEQFF.

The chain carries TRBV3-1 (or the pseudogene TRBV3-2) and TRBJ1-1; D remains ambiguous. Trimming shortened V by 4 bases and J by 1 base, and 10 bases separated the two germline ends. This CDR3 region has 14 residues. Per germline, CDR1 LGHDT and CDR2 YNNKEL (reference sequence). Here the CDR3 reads CASSPRERNTEAFF. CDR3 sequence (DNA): TGTGCCAGCAGCCCCCGCGAGAGGAACACTGAAGCTTTCTTT.

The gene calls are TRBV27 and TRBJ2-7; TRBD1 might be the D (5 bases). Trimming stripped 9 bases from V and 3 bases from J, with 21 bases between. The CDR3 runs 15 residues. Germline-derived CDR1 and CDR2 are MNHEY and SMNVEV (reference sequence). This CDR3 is CASSPSRVIDYEQYF. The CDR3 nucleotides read TGTGCCAGTTCACCATCCAGGGTGATAGACTACGAGCAGTACTTC.

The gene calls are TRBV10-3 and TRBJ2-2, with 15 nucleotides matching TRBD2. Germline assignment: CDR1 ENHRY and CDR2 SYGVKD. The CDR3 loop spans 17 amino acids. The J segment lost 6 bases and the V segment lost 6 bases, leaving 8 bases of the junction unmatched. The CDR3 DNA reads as TGTGCCATCAGGGGGACTAGCGGGAGGAAGGAATCCGGGGAGCTGTTTTTT. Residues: CAIRGTSGRKESGELFF.